This T cell receptor (beta chain) was identified in a study of blood T cells in healthy people across ages. Study outcomes and limitations: It was held that the diversity estimates obtained from one million T cells were underestimates.

PBMCs numbering at least 7 million were isolated per sample. A remark on this clonotype: As yet, its antigen is unknown.

Together with a sample-barcoded 5' primer, a J-beta primer mix was included in a second PCR lasting about 7 to 11 cycles. Each CDR3 protein gets one entry after TCRdb re-called the 5' RACE reads with MiXCR. The table includes about 780,000 distinct CDR3 sequences, around 45% detected once. Germline V CDR1 and CDR2: SGDLS, YYNGEE. The CDR3 is 15 amino acids. The chain recombines TRBV9 with TRBJ2-1; TRBD2 agrees at 12 bases. The assigned J gene may be wrong: the sequence end matches TRBJ2-7 better. The source of this sequence is a man aged 80 or over in good health. The specimen was blood. CDR3 loop: CASSPRTSGIYEQYF. CDR3 sequence (DNA): TGTGCCAGCAGCCCGCGGACTAGCGGGATATATGAGCAGTACTTC.